This passage covers 25 T cell receptor beta chains from one sample sequenced in a study of blood T cells in healthy people across ages. For the second PCR, which ran for about 7 to 11 cycles, a sample-barcoded 5' primer and a J-beta primer mix were used. Using its own MiXCR run on the 5' RACE reads, TCRdb lists one record per CDR3 protein. Among some 730,000 distinct CDR3 sequences, about a fifth were seen once, and the ten largest hold roughly 22%. The sample taken for sequencing was blood. These receptors came from an older man in good health.

The CDR3 loop is CASRDIYYEQYF. CDR3 sequence (DNA): TGTGCCAGCAGGGACATTTACTACGAGCAGTACTTC. The chain links TRBV28 to TRBJ2-7, with D tentatively TRBD1 (5 bases). Germline CDR1 reads MDHEN; CDR2 reads SYDVKM. Trimming took 6 bases from V and 3 from J, leaving 9 bases between them. The CDR3 runs 12 residues.

The chain has TRBV7-6 and TRBJ2-7; 8 nucleotides agree with TRBD2. J was trimmed by 4 bases and V by 4 bases; bases with no gene match: 12. CDR1 and CDR2 (germline): SGHVS, FNYEAQ. The CDR3 runs 16 residues. The CDR3 spells CASSSLTGGGWYEQYF. In DNA, the CDR3 is TGTGCCAGCAGCTCCCTGACTGGCGGGGGGTGGTACGAGCAGTACTTC.

About this clonotype itself: With a much larger clone just one base away, this may be a read error. The V and J genes are TRBV7-2 and TRBJ1-2, with D hard to call. The V gene's germline CDR1 is SGHTA and CDR2 FQGNSA. This CDR3 contains 11 residues. CDR3 residues: CASSVNYGCTF. CDR3 coding DNA: TGTGCCAGCAGCGTGAACTATGGCTGCACCTTC.

The CDR3 DNA reads as TGTGCCAGCAGCTCCACTAGCGGGGGAGCTTTGAGCTCCTACAATGAGCAGTTCTTC. It specifies CASSSTSGGALSSYNEQFF. The chain has TRBV7-9 and TRBJ2-1; 11 bases fit TRBD2. CDR1 and CDR2 (germline): SEHNR, FQNEAQ (reference sequence). J gave up 0 bases and V 4 bases, and 11 bases lay outside the gene matches. This CDR3 comprises 19 residues.

The CDR3 sequence is CASSGGPGDEKLFF. CDR3 DNA sequence: TGTGCCAGCAGTGGGGGACCCGGGGATGAAAAACTGTTTTTT. The rearrangement links TRBV25-1 to TRBJ1-4; D might be TRBD1 (5 bases). There are 14 residues in the CDR3. The germline gives CDR1 MGHDK, CDR2 SYGVNS. V lost 4 bases and J lost 6, with 12 bases in between.

The chain combines TRBV3-1 with TRBJ1-1; the D is unclear. The length of the CDR3 is 14 residues. Trimming shortened V by 1 base and J by 11 bases, and 17 bases separated the two germline ends. The V gene's germline CDR1 is LGHDT and CDR2 YNNKEL (reference sequence). This CDR3 reads CASSQVHLAGRAFF. CDR3 DNA: TGTGCCAGCAGCCAAGTTCACTTGGCCGGGCGGGCTTTCTTT.

The J gene is TRBJ1-2, the V gene TRBV12-3 or TRBV12-4, with a possible D match to TRBD1 (5 bases). The CDR3 runs to 15 residues. The V gene lost 7 bases and the J gene lost 5 bases, with 20 bases spanning the gap. The CDR3 DNA sequence: TGTGCCAGCATCCCCATGGGGGTAGGGGATTATGGCTACACCTTC. It yields the protein CASIPMGVGDYGYTF.

This clonotype appeared a few times. V and J are TRBV9 and TRBJ2-1; D is uncertain. From germline, CDR1 is SGDLS and CDR2 YYNGEE. There are 14 residues in the CDR3. Trimming removed 4 bases from V and 3 bases from J, with 11 bases in between. Written as DNA, the CDR3 is TGTGCCAGCAGCTCACCGGACCTCTACAATGAGCAGTTCTTC. Residues: CASSSPDLYNEQFF.

This chain connects TRBV7-6 to TRBJ1-1, with a possible D match to TRBD1 (5 bases). The V end was cut by 3 bases, the J end by 8 bases, with 16 bases between. Germline CDR1 is SGHVS and CDR2 is FNYEAQ. The CDR3 totals 14 residues. The CDR3 sequence: CASSFIYRSTEAFF. In nucleotides, the CDR3 is TGTGCCAGCAGCTTTATCTACAGGAGCACCGAAGCTTTCTTT.

This clonotype was seen a few times. V is TRBV10-3 and J is TRBJ2-1; 7 bases are a match to TRBD1. Trimming cost V 3 bases and J 10 bases; bases outside gene matches: 9. CDR1 is ENHRY and CDR2 is SYGVKD in the germline V gene. CDR3 size: 14 residues. CDR3 residues: CAISEAPLGGEQFF. CDR3 DNA: TGTGCCATCAGTGAAGCCCCCCTAGGGGGCGAGCAGTTCTTC.

This clonotype was seen more than once but under ten times. In DNA form, the CDR3 reads TGTGCCAGCAGCCCGACCGGACTGAAAGAGACCCAGTACTTC. Its protein product is CASSPTGLKETQYF. The chain combines TRBV5-6 with TRBJ2-5; perhaps TRBD2 as D (5 bases). In germline, CDR1 is SGHDT, CDR2 YYEEEE. The CDR3 has 14 amino acids. V was clipped by 4 bases and J by 3 bases, with 13 bases between them.

The rearrangement uses TRBV13 and TRBJ1-6, with TRBD1 as a possible D gene (5 bases). Germline V gene sequence: CDR1 PRHDT, CDR2 FYEKMQ (reference sequence). There are 14 residues in the CDR3. The V and J ends lost 5 bases and 6 bases respectively, with 11 bases between them. The CDR3 here is CASSRGGSNSPLHF. DNA for the CDR3: TGTGCCAGCAGCCGGGGGGGGTCTAATTCACCCCTCCACTTT.

In the case of this clonotype: The junction does not match germline at one end; this may be a read error. J is TRBJ1-4 and V is TRBV2; 10 nucleotides match TRBD1. CDR3 size: 14 residues. Germline lookup yields CDR1 SNHLY and CDR2 FYNNEI. DNA for the CDR3: TGCGCCAGCAGTGTGGACAGGGGGGCTGAAAAACTGTTTTTT. This sequence encodes CASSVDRGAEKLFF.

This clonotype was seen only a few times. The chain uses TRBV14 and TRBJ1-1, with D unclear. In germline, CDR1 is SGHDN, CDR2 FVKESK. CDR3 length equals 15 residues. The ends were cut back, 1 base at V and 1 base at J, with 10 bases in the middle. CDR3 coding DNA: TGTGCCAGCAGCCAAGGAACTGTTTGGAACACTGAAGCTTTCTTT. Protein: CASSQGTVWNTEAFF.

This clonotype was recorded a few times. V gene TRBV20-1 combines with J gene TRBJ2-3; the match to TRBD2 covers 9 bases. The CDR3 has 16 amino acids. The germline V gene encodes CDR1 DFQATT and CDR2 SNEGSKA (reference sequence). V was pared by 3 bases and J by 6 bases, with 13 bases of the junction left unmatched. The CDR3 region is CSASTWLAGRRDTQYF. CDR3 nucleotide sequence: TGCAGTGCTAGCACATGGCTAGCGGGGCGCCGGGATACGCAGTATTTT.

The chain recombines TRBV9 with TRBJ2-1; 8 bases are shared with TRBD2. This CDR3 contains 15 residues. Germline assignment: CDR1 SGDLS and CDR2 YYNGEE. J was trimmed by 1 base and V by 2 bases; bases with no gene match: 2. CDR3 sequence reads: CASSVSGESYNEQFF. Here the CDR3 DNA reads TGTGCCAGCAGCGTTAGCGGGGAATCCTACAATGAGCAGTTCTTC. Filled out from reference TRBV9 and TRBJ2-1, the complete variable domain reads DSGVTQTPKHLITATGQRVTLRCSPRSGDLSVYWYQQSLDQGLQFLIQYYNGEERAKGNILERFSAQQFPDLHSELNLSSLELGDSALYFCASSVSGESYNEQFFGPGTRLTVL.

The genes are TRBV6-6 and TRBJ1-1; D remains unclear. Germline CDR1 reads MNHNY; CDR2 reads SVGAGI (reference sequence). The ends were cut back, 0 bases at V and 1 base at J, with 6 bases in the middle. The CDR3 loop spans 14 amino acids. The CDR3 is CASSYSTRNTEAFF. CDR3 DNA sequence: TGTGCCAGCAGTTACTCGACAAGGAACACTGAAGCTTTCTTT.

V usage is TRBV28 and J usage is TRBJ2-3; D ambiguous. Germline V gene lookup returns CDR1 MDHEN and CDR2 SYDVKM. The CDR3 covers 11 residues. The V end lost 8 bases, the J end lost 14 bases, and 17 bases lay between the germline ends. For the CDR3, the DNA is TGTGCCAGCGGCCTCGGTCACGGCCGGTATTTT. Its protein is CASGLGHGRYF. The entire variable domain, with the rest obtained from reference TRBV28 and TRBJ2-3, is as follows: DVKVTQSSRYLVKRTGEKVFLECVQDMDHENMFWYRQDPGLGLRLIYFSYDVKMKEKGDIPEGYSVSREKKERFSLILESASTNQTSMYLCASGLGHGRYFGPGTRLTVL.

This clonotype was recorded a few times. The chain couples TRBV7-8 to TRBJ2-5; the match to TRBD2 covers 9 bases. The V segment lost 5 bases and the J segment 3 bases; nucleotides outside the gene matches: 13. This CDR3 comprises 17 residues. CDR1 and CDR2 from the germline V gene are SGHVS and FQNEAQ. The CDR3 DNA is TGTGCCAGCAGCCAGCGGGGGGCCGGGGGATACAAAGAGACCCAGTACTTC. It encodes CASSQRGAGGYKETQYF.

There are many counts of this clonotype. This chain joins TRBV7-2 and TRBJ1-2; D not resolved. Trimming took 5 bases from V and 7 from J, leaving 11 bases between them. The V gene's germline CDR1 is SGHTA and CDR2 FQGNSA. This CDR3 spans 12 amino acids. CDR3 DNA: TGTGCCAGCAGCAAAACAGCTCGTGGCTACACCTTC. Protein sequence: CASSKTARGYTF.

The sample holds a few counts of this clonotype. This CDR3 fails to terminate in the conserved phenylalanine or tryptophan, so it likely reflects a read error. The chain uses TRBV12-3 or TRBV12-4 and TRBJ2-3; 9 nucleotides match TRBD2. This CDR3 comprises 15 residues. Losses at the gene ends were 1 base for V and 3 bases for J; bases not matched to a gene: 2. CDR3 amino acids: CASSLVSGRTDTQYL. CDR3 coding DNA: TGTGCCAGCAGTTTAGTTAGCGGGAGAACAGATACGCAGTATCTT.

J is TRBJ2-3 and V is TRBV12-3 or TRBV12-4; D call uncertain. The ends were cut back, 1 base at V and 5 bases at J, with 10 bases in the middle. CDR3 size: 14 residues. The CDR3 is CASSLVVRIDTQYF. The DNA for the CDR3 is TGTGCCAGCAGTTTAGTTGTCAGGATAGATACGCAGTATTTT.

This clonotype was observed many times. One end of the junction varies from germline; a read error may be responsible. The gene calls are TRBV5-1 and TRBJ2-5; no firm D call. Germline lookup yields CDR1 SGHRS and CDR2 YFSETQ. The CDR3 has 13 residues. The chain's CDR3 is CASSFLGQETQYF. The CDR3 coding sequence is TGTGCCAGCAGTTTCCTGGGGCAAGAGACCCAGTACTTC.

The V call is TRBV19, the J call TRBJ1-5, with TRBD1 identical over 8 bases. The CDR3 covers 16 residues. In germline, CDR1 is LNHDA, CDR2 SQIVND (reference sequence). J lost 3 bases, V lost 1 base, and 5 bases had no gene match. The CDR3 DNA is TGTGCCAGTAGTATAGGCGGACAGGGTCACAATCAGCCCCAGCATTTT. Amino acid sequence: CASSIGGQGHNQPQHF.

The rearrangement joins TRBV20-1 to TRBJ1-1; 7 nucleotides align to TRBD1. The J segment lost 2 bases and the V segment lost 2 bases, leaving 2 bases of the junction unmatched. Germline V gives CDR1 DFQATT, CDR2 SNEGSKA (reference sequence). The CDR3 is 13 amino acids. This CDR3 is CSARWDSNTEAFF. CDR3 coding DNA: TGCAGTGCTAGATGGGACAGTAACACTGAAGCTTTCTTT.